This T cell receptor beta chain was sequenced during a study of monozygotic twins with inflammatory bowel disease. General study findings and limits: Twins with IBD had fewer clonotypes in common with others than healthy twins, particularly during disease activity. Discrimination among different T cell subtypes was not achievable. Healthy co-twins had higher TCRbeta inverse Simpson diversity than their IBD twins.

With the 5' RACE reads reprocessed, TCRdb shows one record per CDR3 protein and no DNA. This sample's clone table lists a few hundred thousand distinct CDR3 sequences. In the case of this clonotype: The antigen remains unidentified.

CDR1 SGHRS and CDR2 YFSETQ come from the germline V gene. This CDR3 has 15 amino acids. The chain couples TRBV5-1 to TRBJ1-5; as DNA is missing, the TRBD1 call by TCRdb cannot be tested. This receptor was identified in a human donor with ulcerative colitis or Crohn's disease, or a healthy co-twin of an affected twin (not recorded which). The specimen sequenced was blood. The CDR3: CASSLRGDSNQPQHF.